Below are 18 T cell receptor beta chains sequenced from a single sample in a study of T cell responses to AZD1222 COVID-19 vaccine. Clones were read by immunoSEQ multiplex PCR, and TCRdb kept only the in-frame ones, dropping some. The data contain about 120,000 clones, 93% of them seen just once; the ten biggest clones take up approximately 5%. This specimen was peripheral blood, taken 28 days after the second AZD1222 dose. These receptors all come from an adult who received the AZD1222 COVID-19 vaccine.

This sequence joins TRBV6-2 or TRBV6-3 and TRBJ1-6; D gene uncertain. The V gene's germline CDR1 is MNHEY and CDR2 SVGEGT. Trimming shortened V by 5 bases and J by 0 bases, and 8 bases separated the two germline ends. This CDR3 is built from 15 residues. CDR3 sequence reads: CASSDPSSYNSPLHF. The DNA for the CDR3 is TGTGCCAGCAGTGACCCCAGCTCCTATAATTCACCCCTCCACTTT.

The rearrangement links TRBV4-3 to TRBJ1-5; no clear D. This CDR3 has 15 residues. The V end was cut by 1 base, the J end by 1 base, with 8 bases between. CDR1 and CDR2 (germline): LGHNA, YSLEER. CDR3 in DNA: TGCGCCAGCAGCCAAGCCATCTCAAGCAATCAGCCCCAGCATTTT. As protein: CASSQAISSNQPQHF.

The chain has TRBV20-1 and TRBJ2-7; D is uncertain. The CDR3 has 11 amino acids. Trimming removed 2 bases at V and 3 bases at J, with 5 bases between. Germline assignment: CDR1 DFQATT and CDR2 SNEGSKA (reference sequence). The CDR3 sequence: CSARRDYEQYF. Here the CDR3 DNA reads TGCAGTGCTAGAAGGGACTACGAGCAGTACTTC.

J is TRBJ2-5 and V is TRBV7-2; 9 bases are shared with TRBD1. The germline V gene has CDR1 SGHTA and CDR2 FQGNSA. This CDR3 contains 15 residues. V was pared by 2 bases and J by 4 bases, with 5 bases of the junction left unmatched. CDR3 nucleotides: TGTGCCAGCAGCTTATGGGGGACAGGGAGAGAGACCCAGTACTTC. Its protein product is CASSLWGTGRETQYF.

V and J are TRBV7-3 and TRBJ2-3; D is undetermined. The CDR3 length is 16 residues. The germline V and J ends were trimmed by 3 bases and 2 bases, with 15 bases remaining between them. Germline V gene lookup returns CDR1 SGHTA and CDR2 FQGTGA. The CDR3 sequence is CASSLHRSTNTDTQYF. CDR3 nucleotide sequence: TGTGCCAGCAGCTTGCATCGGTCCACAAACACAGATACGCAGTATTTT.

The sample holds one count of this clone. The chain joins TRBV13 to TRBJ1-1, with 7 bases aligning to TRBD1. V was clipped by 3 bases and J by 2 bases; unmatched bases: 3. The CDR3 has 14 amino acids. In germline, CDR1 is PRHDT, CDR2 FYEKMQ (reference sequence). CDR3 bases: TGTGCCAGCAGCTTCAGGGGGTATAACACTGAAGCTTTCTTT. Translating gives CASSFRGYNTEAFF.

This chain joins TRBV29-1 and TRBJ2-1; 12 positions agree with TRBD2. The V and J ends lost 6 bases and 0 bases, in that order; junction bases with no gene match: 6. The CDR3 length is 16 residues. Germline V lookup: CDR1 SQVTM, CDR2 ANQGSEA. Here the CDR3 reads CSVEGLAGSSYNEQFF. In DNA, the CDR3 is TGCAGCGTGGAGGGACTAGCGGGCAGCTCCTACAATGAGCAGTTCTTC.

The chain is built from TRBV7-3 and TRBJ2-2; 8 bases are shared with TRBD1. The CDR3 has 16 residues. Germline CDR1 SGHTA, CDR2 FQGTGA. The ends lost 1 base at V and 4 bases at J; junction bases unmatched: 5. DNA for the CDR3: TGTGCCAGCAGCTTAAACGACAGGGGCTTCACCGGGGAGCTGTTTTTT. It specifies CASSLNDRGFTGELFF.

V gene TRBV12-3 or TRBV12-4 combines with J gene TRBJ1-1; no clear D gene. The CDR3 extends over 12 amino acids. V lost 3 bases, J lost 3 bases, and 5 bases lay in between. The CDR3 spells CASSFGYTEAFF. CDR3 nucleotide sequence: TGTGCCAGCAGTTTCGGCTACACTGAAGCTTTCTTT.

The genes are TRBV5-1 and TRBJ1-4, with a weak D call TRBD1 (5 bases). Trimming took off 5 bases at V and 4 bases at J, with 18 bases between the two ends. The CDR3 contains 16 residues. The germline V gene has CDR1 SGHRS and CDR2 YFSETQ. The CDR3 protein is CASRQGPPRVNEKLFF. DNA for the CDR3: TGCGCCAGCAGGCAGGGTCCCCCGCGAGTTAATGAAAAACTGTTTTTT.

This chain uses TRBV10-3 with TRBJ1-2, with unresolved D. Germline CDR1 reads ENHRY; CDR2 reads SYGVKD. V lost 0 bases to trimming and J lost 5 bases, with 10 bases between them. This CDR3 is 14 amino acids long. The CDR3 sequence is CAISESLQAYGYTF. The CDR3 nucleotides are TGTGCCATCAGTGAGTCGTTACAAGCGTATGGCTACACCTTC.

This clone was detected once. The CDR3 reads CASSIGDGSNQPQHF. The CDR3 nucleotides are TGTGCCAGCAGCATCGGGGATGGTAGCAATCAGCCCCAGCATTTT. The chain employs TRBV7-6 and TRBJ1-5; D remains ambiguous. The germline V and J ends were trimmed by 5 bases and 0 bases, with 11 bases remaining between them. The CDR3 loop spans 15 amino acids. The germline V gene has CDR1 SGHVS and CDR2 FNYEAQ.

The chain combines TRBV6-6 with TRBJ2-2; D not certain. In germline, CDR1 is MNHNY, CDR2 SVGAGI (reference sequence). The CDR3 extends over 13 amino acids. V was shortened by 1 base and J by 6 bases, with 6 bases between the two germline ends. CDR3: CASSYLPAGELFF. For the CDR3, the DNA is TGTGCCAGCAGTTACTTGCCGGCCGGGGAGCTGTTTTTT.

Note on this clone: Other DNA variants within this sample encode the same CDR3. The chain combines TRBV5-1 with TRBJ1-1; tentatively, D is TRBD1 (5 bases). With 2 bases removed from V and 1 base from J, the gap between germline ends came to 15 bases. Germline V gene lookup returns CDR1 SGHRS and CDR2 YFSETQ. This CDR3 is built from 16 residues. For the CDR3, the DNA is TGCGCCAGCAGCTTAACCCCCGAAGGGGAGAACACTGAAGCTTTCTTT. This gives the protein CASSLTPEGENTEAFF. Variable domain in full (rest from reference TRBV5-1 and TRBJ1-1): KAGVTQTPRYLIKTRGQQVTLSCSPISGHRSVSWYQQTPGQGLQFLFEYFSETQRNKGNFPGRFSGRQFSNSRSEMNVSTLELGDSALYLCASSLTPEGENTEAFFGQGTRLTVV.

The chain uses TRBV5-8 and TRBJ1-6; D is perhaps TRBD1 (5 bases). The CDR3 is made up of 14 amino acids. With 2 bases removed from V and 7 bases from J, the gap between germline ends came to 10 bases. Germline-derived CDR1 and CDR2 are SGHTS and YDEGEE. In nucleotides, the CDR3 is TGTGCCAGCAGCTTAGGGCAGGGCAATTCACCCCTCCACTTT. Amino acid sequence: CASSLGQGNSPLHF.

CDR3 sequence reads: CASSSSPPRGEAFF. In nucleotides, the CDR3 is TGTGCCAGCAGCTCATCGCCCCCAAGGGGTGAAGCTTTCTTT. J is TRBJ1-1 and V is TRBV11-2; a possible D gene is TRBD1 (5 bases). V was cut by 4 bases and J by 7 bases, with 16 bases left in between. This CDR3 contains 14 residues. Looked up from germline, CDR1 is SGHAT and CDR2 is FQNNGV.

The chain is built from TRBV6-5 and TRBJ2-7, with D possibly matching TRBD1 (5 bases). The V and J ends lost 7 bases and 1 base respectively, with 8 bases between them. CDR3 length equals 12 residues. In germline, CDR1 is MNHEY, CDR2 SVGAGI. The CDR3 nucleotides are TGTGCCAGCACCCGACAGTCCTACGAGCAGTACTTC. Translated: CASTRQSYEQYF.

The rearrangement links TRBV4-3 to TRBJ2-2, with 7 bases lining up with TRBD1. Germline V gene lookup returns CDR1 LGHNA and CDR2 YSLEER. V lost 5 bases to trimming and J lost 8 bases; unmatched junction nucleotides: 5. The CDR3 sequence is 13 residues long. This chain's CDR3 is CASSFLGQGELFF. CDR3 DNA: TGCGCCAGCAGCTTTTTGGGACAGGGGGAGCTGTTTTTT.